This T cell receptor (beta chain) was sequenced during a study of brain T cells in children with intractable seizures. Sequencing was limited to surgery cases with top T cell transcript signatures in brain tissue. Before surgery, patients took at least one anti-epileptic drug. CDR3 length: 13 amino acids. Deletions cut 5 bases from V and 11 bases from J, with 16 bases between. Germline CDR1 reads MNHEY; CDR2 reads SVGAGI. Clones were read by immunoSEQ multiplex PCR, and TCRdb kept only the in-frame ones, dropping some. Here the sample spans just under 65,000 clones, approximately 95% being singletons.

The input for sequencing was peripheral blood, taken at surgery. The clonotype comes from a boy in the first two years of life with focal cortical dysplasia and intractable seizures. The chain joins TRBV6-5 to TRBJ1-5; no reliable D call. DNA for the CDR3: TGTGCCAGCAGTCGCCGGGCCGCTGGAGCCCAGCATTTT. Its protein product is CASSRRAAGAQHF.